Listed below are T cell receptor beta chains from one sample, sequenced in a study of T cell responses to AZD1222 COVID-19 vaccine. Some clones are missing from TCRdb's copy, which holds only in-frame ones; the method was immunoSEQ multiplex PCR. The table lists 150,000 to 180,000 clones, about nine tenths of them singletons. Here the sequenced sample was peripheral blood, taken on day 0 of AZD1222 vaccination. The source of these receptors is an adult in good health. The CDR3 runs from the conserved cysteine through the conserved F or W. The D gene is left open where the match is weak. A clone size is listed for some rows: how often the clone was seen (once, few, many), or a class if it is expanded.

cdr3_aa: CASTLGTGDNSPLHF
cdr3_nt: TGTGCCAGCACCCTAGGGACAGGGGATAATTCACCCCTCCACTTT
d_call: TRBD1
v_call: TRBV11-3
clone_size: -
j_call: TRBJ1-6

cdr3_aa: CASSVGQGSDEQYF
cdr3_nt: TGTGCCAGTAGTGTGGGACAGGGGTCGGACGAGCAGTACTTC
d_call: TRBD1
v_call: TRBV19
clone_size: -
j_call: TRBJ2-7

cdr3_aa: CASSYPGTDTQYF
cdr3_nt: TGTGCCAGCAGTTACCCGGGGACAGATACGCAGTATTTT
d_call: -
v_call: TRBV6-5
clone_size: -
j_call: TRBJ2-3

cdr3_aa: CASRSTVRSGNTIYF
cdr3_nt: TGTGCCAGCAGGTCGACAGTGCGCTCTGGAAACACCATATATTTT
d_call: -
v_call: TRBV2
clone_size: once
j_call: TRBJ1-3

cdr3_aa: CASSPQLQGAQAEAFF
cdr3_nt: TGTGCCAGCTCACCACAGCTACAGGGGGCGCAGGCTGAAGCTTTCTTT
d_call: TRBD1
v_call: TRBV18
clone_size: -
j_call: TRBJ1-1

cdr3_aa: CASSGTTSVYYEQYF
cdr3_nt: TGTGCCAGCAGTGGTACGACTAGCGTATACTACGAGCAGTACTTC
d_call: TRBD2
v_call: TRBV2
clone_size: few
j_call: TRBJ2-7

cdr3_aa: CSVHPGTGGTEAFF
cdr3_nt: TGCAGCGTCCACCCCGGGACAGGGGGGACTGAAGCTTTCTTT
d_call: TRBD1
v_call: TRBV29-1
clone_size: once
j_call: TRBJ1-1

cdr3_aa: CSASSLRSGKGNEQFF
cdr3_nt: TGCAGTGCTAGTTCCCTACGTAGCGGGAAAGGCAATGAGCAGTTCTTC
d_call: TRBD2
v_call: TRBV20-1
clone_size: -
j_call: TRBJ2-1

cdr3_aa: CASSLVGTINEKLFF
cdr3_nt: TGTGCCAGCAGTTTAGTAGGAACAATTAATGAAAAACTGTTTTTT
d_call: -
v_call: TRBV28
clone_size: once
j_call: TRBJ1-4

cdr3_aa: CASRTGTGNEAFF
cdr3_nt: TGTGCCAGCAGAACCGGGACCGGGAATGAAGCTTTCTTT
d_call: -
v_call: TRBV27
clone_size: -
j_call: TRBJ1-1

cdr3_aa: CASRKQEGYNEQFF
cdr3_nt: TGCGCCAGCAGAAAACAGGAGGGGTACAATGAGCAGTTCTTC
d_call: -
v_call: TRBV5-1
clone_size: -
j_call: TRBJ2-1

cdr3_aa: CASSIGSSGSRTDTQYF
cdr3_nt: TGTGCCAGTAGTATAGGCTCATCAGGGAGTCGCACAGATACGCAGTATTTT
d_call: -
v_call: TRBV19
clone_size: -
j_call: TRBJ2-3

cdr3_aa: CASVRGEVSNQPQHF
cdr3_nt: TGTGCTAGTGTACGCGGGGAGGTTAGCAATCAGCCCCAGCATTTT
d_call: -
v_call: TRBV12-5
clone_size: -
j_call: TRBJ1-5

cdr3_aa: CASSYGTEGNTEAFF
cdr3_nt: TGTGCCAGCAGTTACGGGACAGAGGGAAACACTGAAGCTTTCTTT
d_call: TRBD1
v_call: TRBV6-5
clone_size: few
j_call: TRBJ1-1

cdr3_aa: CASNYYRGDNEQFF
cdr3_nt: TGTGCCAGCAACTACTACAGGGGCGACAATGAGCAGTTCTTC
d_call: TRBD1
v_call: TRBV6-5
clone_size: -
j_call: TRBJ2-1

cdr3_aa: CASSLGAPVSGNTIYF
cdr3_nt: TGTGCCAGCAGTTTGGGCGCTCCCGTCTCTGGAAACACCATATATTTT
d_call: -
v_call: TRBV27
clone_size: -
j_call: TRBJ1-3

cdr3_aa: CSVEADRGSPLHF
cdr3_nt: TGCAGCGTTGAAGCGGACCGGGGGTCACCCCTCCACTTT
d_call: -
v_call: TRBV29-1
clone_size: -
j_call: TRBJ1-6

cdr3_aa: CASSLPVAGAKNIQYF
cdr3_nt: TGTGCCAGCAGCTTACCAGTAGCGGGAGCCAAAAACATTCAGTACTTC
d_call: TRBD2
v_call: TRBV5-5
clone_size: few
j_call: TRBJ2-4

cdr3_aa: CASSSPGALRGGYTF
cdr3_nt: TGTGCCAGCAGCTCCCCAGGGGCCCTCCGTGGGGGCTACACCTTC
d_call: -
v_call: TRBV7-3
clone_size: -
j_call: TRBJ1-2

cdr3_aa: CASSQVQSRTSNQPQHF
cdr3_nt: TGTGCCAGCAGCCAAGTCCAAAGCCGGACATCCAATCAGCCCCAGCATTTT
d_call: -
v_call: TRBV3-1/TRBV3-2
clone_size: -
j_call: TRBJ1-5

cdr3_aa: CASSLTLDAVQETQYF
cdr3_nt: TGTGCCAGCAGCTTAACCCTCGACGCCGTTCAAGAGACCCAGTACTTC
d_call: -
v_call: TRBV6-2/TRBV6-3
clone_size: -
j_call: TRBJ2-5

cdr3_aa: CASSQTAIDEQYF
cdr3_nt: TGTGCCAGCTCACAGACAGCCATAGACGAGCAGTACTTC
d_call: -
v_call: TRBV18
clone_size: -
j_call: TRBJ2-7

cdr3_aa: CASSLSPGGSGYTF
cdr3_nt: TGTGCCAGCAGCTTATCTCCAGGGGGGTCCGGCTACACCTTC
d_call: TRBD1
v_call: TRBV7-3
clone_size: -
j_call: TRBJ1-2

cdr3_aa: CASGYRAPGANVLTF
cdr3_nt: TGTGCCAGCGGATACAGGGCCCCTGGGGCCAACGTCCTGACTTTC
d_call: -
v_call: TRBV6-5
clone_size: -
j_call: TRBJ2-6

cdr3_aa: CASSPGGGGSGANVLTF
cdr3_nt: TGTGCCAGCAGCCCCGGGGGAGGGGGTTCTGGGGCCAACGTCCTGACTTTC
d_call: -
v_call: TRBV9
clone_size: -
j_call: TRBJ2-6

cdr3_aa: CASSVQRDTEAFF
cdr3_nt: TGTGCCAGCAGTGTACAACGGGACACTGAAGCTTTCTTT
d_call: -
v_call: TRBV6-4
clone_size: -
j_call: TRBJ1-1

cdr3_aa: CASSLARPHLNTEAFF
cdr3_nt: TGCGCCAGCAGCTTGGCCCGCCCACATCTGAACACTGAAGCTTTCTTT
d_call: -
v_call: TRBV5-1
clone_size: few
j_call: TRBJ1-1

cdr3_aa: CASSFGNLYGYTF
cdr3_nt: TGTGCCAGCAGCTTCGGGAACCTCTATGGCTACACCTTC
d_call: -
v_call: TRBV7-8
clone_size: -
j_call: TRBJ1-2

cdr3_aa: CASGSSSSGSYEQYF
cdr3_nt: TGTGCTAGTGGCTCCTCGTCTAGCGGGTCTTACGAGCAGTACTTC
d_call: TRBD2
v_call: TRBV12-5
clone_size: -
j_call: TRBJ2-7

cdr3_aa: CASSQDLTGGPGEQYF
cdr3_nt: TGTGCCAGCAGCCAAGATCTAACGGGAGGGCCTGGGGAGCAGTACTTC
d_call: TRBD2
v_call: TRBV3-1/TRBV3-2
clone_size: -
j_call: TRBJ2-7

cdr3_aa: CASSRGDTMNTEAFF
cdr3_nt: TGTGCCAGCAGCAGGGGCGACACGATGAACACTGAAGCTTTCTTT
d_call: -
v_call: TRBV27
clone_size: -
j_call: TRBJ1-1

cdr3_aa: CASTEVGVDGYTF
cdr3_nt: TGTGCCAGCACCGAGGTAGGGGTAGACGGCTACACCTTC
d_call: -
v_call: TRBV2
clone_size: -
j_call: TRBJ1-2

cdr3_aa: CASSYIRPTSYGYTF
cdr3_nt: TGTGCCAGCAGTTACATCAGACCTACAAGCTATGGCTACACCTTC
d_call: -
v_call: TRBV6-5
clone_size: -
j_call: TRBJ1-2

cdr3_aa: CASSLRATYEQYF
cdr3_nt: TGCGCCAGCAGCTTGAGGGCAACCTACGAGCAGTACTTC
d_call: -
v_call: TRBV5-1
clone_size: -
j_call: TRBJ2-7

cdr3_aa: CASSLSQANEKLFF
cdr3_nt: TGTGCCAGCAGCTTAAGTCAGGCTAATGAAAAACTGTTTTTT
d_call: -
v_call: TRBV11-3
clone_size: -
j_call: TRBJ1-4

cdr3_aa: CASSLVRGETQYF
cdr3_nt: TGTGCCAGCAGCCTTGTTCGGGGGGAGACCCAGTACTTC
d_call: -
v_call: TRBV5-8
clone_size: once
j_call: TRBJ2-5

cdr3_aa: CASSLGLGDTEAFF
cdr3_nt: TGTGCCAGCAGCTTGGGGCTAGGGGACACTGAAGCTTTCTTT
d_call: -
v_call: TRBV5-4
clone_size: -
j_call: TRBJ1-1

cdr3_aa: CASSVDRGSGAFF
cdr3_nt: TGTGCCAGTAGTGTCGACAGGGGGAGTGGAGCTTTCTTT
d_call: TRBD1
v_call: TRBV19
clone_size: -
j_call: TRBJ1-1

cdr3_aa: CATQADRGNQPQHF
cdr3_nt: TGTGCCACCCAAGCCGACAGGGGGAATCAGCCCCAGCATTTT
d_call: TRBD1
v_call: TRBV10-3
clone_size: -
j_call: TRBJ1-5